These 21 T cell receptor beta chains share one sample of origin, sequenced in a study of blood T cells in healthy people across ages (dated by TCRdb to about 2015). Libraries were made using 5' RACE. Data came from an Illumina HiSeq 2500. The second PCR ran for about 6 to 11 cycles and used a J-beta primer mix along with a sample-barcoded 5' primer. TCRdb reprocessed the public reads (quality trimming at Q25 with fastp, clone calling with MiXCR) and kept in-frame beta chains. Rows merge per CDR3 protein into single entries with the most common DNA and genes. For this sample there are 1.4 million or so distinct CDR3 sequences; roughly 43% appear just once. The top ten constitute more than 4% of the sample. The source material was blood. These receptors all come from a woman under 30 in good health.

In regard to this clonotype: A read error may be the cause here, since a much bigger clone is one base away. This sequence joins TRBV9 and TRBJ1-2; D is possibly TRBD1 (6 bases). This CDR3 contains 14 residues. V lost 3 bases and J lost 0, with 9 bases in between. Germline V gene data show CDR1 as SGDLS and CDR2 as YYNGEE. The CDR3 nucleotides read TGTGCCAGCAGCGCCGGGACACCTAACTATGGCTACACCTTC. Encoded protein: CASSAGTPNYGYTF.

This chain joins TRBV20-1 and TRBJ2-1, with D possibly being TRBD2 (6 bases). The ends were cut back, 4 bases at V and 6 bases at J, with 22 bases in the middle. Germline CDR1 and CDR2: DFQATT and SNEGSKA (reference sequence). This CDR3 has 16 amino acids. The CDR3 DNA sequence: TGCAGTGCTACGATTTCTAGCGCCTCAAGGGTCAATGAGCAGTTCTTC. Its protein product is CSATISSASRVNEQFF.

As DNA, the CDR3 is TGCAGTGCTCCTACCGGCCTCGGGGACACTGAAGCTTTCTTT. This encodes CSAPTGLGDTEAFF. The gene calls are TRBV20-1 and TRBJ1-1; D unclear. Trimming pared 5 bases from V and 3 bases from J, leaving 16 bases between. Per the germline V gene, CDR1 is DFQATT and CDR2 is SNEGSKA (reference sequence). The CDR3 length is 14 residues.

The genes are TRBV20-1 and TRBJ2-1, with D unclear. The J call is doubtful: the DNA matches TRBJ2-7 better. The CDR3 loop spans 14 amino acids. In germline, CDR1 is DFQATT, CDR2 SNEGSKA (reference sequence). The CDR3 here is CSARPRRTYNEQYF. The DNA for the CDR3 is TGCAGTGCGAGGCCCCGGCGGACCTACAATGAGCAGTACTTC.

This chain joins TRBV21-1 and TRBJ2-5; TRBD2, the table's D call, was not compared with the DNA. TRBV21-1 constitutes a pseudogene. The CDR3 runs to 13 residues. CDR3 coding DNA: TGTGCCAGCAGCAAAGCGGAGGGAGAGACCCAGTACTTC. Translation gives CASSKAEGETQYF.

This clonotype has a handful of counts. The chain has TRBV15 and TRBJ2-7, with a tentative D call TRBD1 (5 bases). The length of the CDR3 is 12 residues. V shed 8 bases and J shed 1 base, with 9 bases lying between them. CDR1 and CDR2 from the germline V gene are LNHNV and YYDKDF (reference sequence). DNA for the CDR3: TGTGCCACCGGAGACAGTTCCTACGAGCAGTACTTC. Protein sequence: CATGDSSYEQYF.

Comments on this clonotype: This may stem from a read error, because a much larger clone lies one nucleotide away. The chain links TRBV12-3 or TRBV12-4 to TRBJ1-2; D is unresolved. V was clipped by 5 bases and J by 3 bases, with 7 bases between them. This CDR3 has 12 amino acids. Written as DNA, the CDR3 is TGTGCCAGCAGTCGAGAGGACTATGGCTACACCTTC. Amino acids: CASSREDYGYTF.

J is TRBJ2-1 and V is TRBV12-3 or TRBV12-4; 10 positions match TRBD2. V was clipped by 5 bases and J by 14 bases; unmatched bases: 9. This CDR3 spans 13 amino acids. Written as DNA, the CDR3 is TGTGCCAGCAGTGTAGGCCTAGCGGGAGCCGAGTTCTTC. This translates into CASSVGLAGAEFF.

The CDR3 region has the DNA TGCAGGGTCTTTAACAGGGGGCTGTCAGATACGCAGTATTTT. Protein: CRVFNRGLSDTQYF. The chain couples TRBV20-1 to TRBJ2-3; 9 bases line up with TRBD1. This CDR3 contains 14 residues. Germline assignment: CDR1 DFQATT and CDR2 SNEGSKA (reference sequence).

V is TRBV7-6 and J is TRBJ1-5; D remains ambiguous. The CDR3 covers 15 residues. CDR1 SGHVS and CDR2 FNYEAQ come from the germline V gene. V lost 5 bases, J lost 0 bases, and 11 bases lay in between. CDR3 coding DNA: TGTGCCAGCAGCATGGACGGGTATAGCAATCAGCCCCAGCATTTT. It is translated as CASSMDGYSNQPQHF.

In its sample, this clonotype was seen a few times. The rearrangement links TRBV20-1 to TRBJ2-3; D is perhaps TRBD2 (6 bases). Trimming stripped 5 bases from V and 3 bases from J, with 15 bases between. The CDR3 covers 14 residues. The germline V gene encodes CDR1 DFQATT and CDR2 SNEGSKA (reference sequence). The CDR3 coding sequence is TGCAGTGCTTCCCGGACTATCGCGACAGATACGCAGTATTTT. Its protein product is CSASRTIATDTQYF.

The chain recombines TRBV10-3 with TRBJ2-1, with TRBD1 matching over 9 bases. CDR1 and CDR2 from the germline V gene are ENHRY and SYGVKD. The CDR3 length is 16 residues. Trimming cost V 3 bases and J 9 bases; bases outside gene matches: 12. CDR3 nucleotide sequence: TGTGCCATCAGTGACCTTTCACCGGGACAGGGAGGTGAGCAGTTCTTC. Translating gives CAISDLSPGQGGEQFF.

This clonotype was seen a handful of times. The J gene is TRBJ1-1, the V gene TRBV2; D uncertain. From germline, CDR1 is SNHLY and CDR2 FYNNEI. Trimming shortened V by 0 bases and J by 1 base, and 9 bases separated the two germline ends. This CDR3 comprises 15 residues. CDR3 sequence (DNA): TGTGCCAGCAGTGAAGCGCGATGGGGGAACACTGAAGCTTTCTTT. This codes for CASSEARWGNTEAFF.

The J gene is TRBJ2-7, the V gene TRBV29-1; 9 bases agree with TRBD1. J lost 3 bases, V lost 6 bases, and 6 bases had no gene match. The CDR3 runs 13 residues. Germline-derived CDR1 and CDR2 are SQVTM and ANQGSEA. The CDR3 nucleotides read TGCAGCGTCCCGGGACAGGGAAACTACGAGCAGTACTTC. Translating gives CSVPGQGNYEQYF.

The CDR3 sequence: CASSSYDSSNTEAFF. The CDR3 DNA reads as TGTGCCAGCAGCTCCTACGACAGCTCGAACACTGAAGCTTTCTTT. V usage is TRBV7-6 and J usage is TRBJ1-1; tentatively, D is TRBD1 (5 bases). V lost 4 bases, J lost 1 base, and 13 bases lay in between. Germline V gene data show CDR1 as SGHVS and CDR2 as FNYEAQ. The CDR3 contains 15 residues.

This clonotype was seen more than once but under ten times. The chain carries TRBV13 and TRBJ1-2, with a possible D match to TRBD1 (5 bases). Germline V gene lookup returns CDR1 PRHDT and CDR2 FYEKMQ (reference sequence). V lost 10 bases, J lost 5 bases, and 17 bases lay in between. The CDR3 spans 13 residues. The CDR3: CATGGSPRYGYTF. DNA of the CDR3: TGTGCCACGGGGGGATCTCCCCGATATGGCTACACCTTC.

This chain links TRBV20-1 with TRBJ2-7; 11 positions match TRBD2. Germline loops: CDR1 DFQATT, CDR2 SNEGSKA (reference sequence). This CDR3 spans 14 amino acids. The V and J ends lost 5 bases and 5 bases, in that order; junction bases with no gene match: 8. In DNA, the CDR3 is TGCAGTGCTCCACTAGCGGGAGTCAACCACGAGCAGTACTTC. It codes for CSAPLAGVNHEQYF.

This sequence joins TRBV7-9 and TRBJ2-7; TRBD2 matches at 8 bases. The germline CDR1 and CDR2 sequences are SEHNR and FQNEAQ (reference sequence). The CDR3 consists of 15 residues. After removal of 5 bases from V and 4 bases from J, the junction contained 10 bases not matched to a gene. CDR3 amino acids: CASSPRASGLYEQYF. CDR3 nucleotides: TGTGCCAGCAGCCCAAGGGCTAGCGGGTTATACGAGCAGTACTTC.

The chain is built from TRBV27 and TRBJ1-2; no clear D gene. The CDR3 consists of 15 residues. The germline V gene has CDR1 MNHEY and CDR2 SMNVEV (reference sequence). V dropped 7 bases and J dropped 1 base, with 16 bases sitting between them. CDR3 in amino acids: CASTPSASLNYGYTF. CDR3 in DNA: TGTGCCAGCACACCCTCAGCTTCCCTTAACTATGGCTACACCTTC.

This rearrangement joins TRBV12-3 or TRBV12-4 to TRBJ2-5, with 7 nucleotides matching TRBD1. The CDR3 has 18 amino acids. The J segment lost 4 bases and the V segment lost 6 bases, leaving 20 bases of the junction unmatched. CDR3 amino acids: CASSEQLGQQWGGETQYF. CDR3 DNA sequence: TGTGCCAGCAGCGAGCAGTTGGGACAGCAATGGGGTGGAGAGACCCAGTACTTC.

The V call is TRBV19, the J call TRBJ2-1; 9 nucleotides line up with TRBD2. The germline V gene has CDR1 LNHDA and CDR2 SQIVND (reference sequence). V trimming: 5 bases; J trimming: 4 bases; junction bases outside the gene matches: 18. This CDR3 has 19 residues. The CDR3 sequence: CASSPYLVVAGEGYNEQFF. CDR3 coding DNA: TGTGCCAGTAGTCCCTATCTAGTGGTAGCGGGAGAAGGGTACAATGAGCAGTTCTTC. Full variable domain (missing parts from reference TRBV19 and TRBJ2-1): DGGITQSPKYLFRKEGQNVTLSCEQNLNHDAMYWYRQDPGQGLRLIYYSQIVNDFQKGDIAEGYSVSREKKESFPLTVTSAQKNPTAFYLCASSPYLVVAGEGYNEQFFGPGTRLTVL.